This T cell receptor beta chain comes out of a study of T cell changes during pregnancy in multiple sclerosis. Clones were sequenced by immunoSEQ multiplex PCR, and TCRdb holds only the in-frame ones, with some missing. The sample records about 69,000 clones, 92% being singletons. Germline-derived CDR1 and CDR2 are KGHSH and LQKENI. V shed 6 bases and J shed 2 bases, with 8 bases lying between them. There are 12 residues in the CDR3. The J gene is TRBJ2-7, the V gene TRBV18; D ambiguous. The source material was peripheral blood, sampled in the third trimester of pregnancy. This TCR derives from a female donor in good health, enrolled as a control in a pregnancy study. CDR3 in DNA: TGTGCCAGCTCGTACGCTACCTACGAGCAGTACTTC. Amino acids: CASSYATYEQYF.